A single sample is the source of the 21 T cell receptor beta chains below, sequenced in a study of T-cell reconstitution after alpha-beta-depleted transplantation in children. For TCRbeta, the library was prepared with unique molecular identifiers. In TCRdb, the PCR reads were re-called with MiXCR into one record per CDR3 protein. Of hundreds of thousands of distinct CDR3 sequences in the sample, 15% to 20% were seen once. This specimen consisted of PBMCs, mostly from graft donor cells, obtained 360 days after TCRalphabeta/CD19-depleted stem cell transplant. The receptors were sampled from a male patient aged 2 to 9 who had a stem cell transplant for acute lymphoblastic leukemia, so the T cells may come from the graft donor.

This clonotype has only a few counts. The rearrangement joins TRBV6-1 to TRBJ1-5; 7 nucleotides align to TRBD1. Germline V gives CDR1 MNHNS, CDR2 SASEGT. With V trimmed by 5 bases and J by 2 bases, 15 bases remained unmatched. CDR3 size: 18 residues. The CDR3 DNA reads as TGTGCCAGCAGTCAGGACAGGTCCCCCCTATATGGCAATCAGCCCCAGCATTTT. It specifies CASSQDRSPLYGNQPQHF.

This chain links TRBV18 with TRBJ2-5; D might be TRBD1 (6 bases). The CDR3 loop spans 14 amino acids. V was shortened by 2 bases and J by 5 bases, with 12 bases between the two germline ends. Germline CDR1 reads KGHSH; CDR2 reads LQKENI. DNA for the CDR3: TGTGCCAGCTCACCAACAGGGATGAGGGAGACCCAGTACTTC. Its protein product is CASSPTGMRETQYF.

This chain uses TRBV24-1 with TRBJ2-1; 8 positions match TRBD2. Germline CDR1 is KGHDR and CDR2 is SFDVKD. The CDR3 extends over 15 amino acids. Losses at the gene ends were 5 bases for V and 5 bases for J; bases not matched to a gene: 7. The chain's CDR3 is CATSGAGERNNEQFF. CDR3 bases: TGTGCCACCAGTGGAGCGGGAGAGAGGAACAATGAGCAGTTCTTC.

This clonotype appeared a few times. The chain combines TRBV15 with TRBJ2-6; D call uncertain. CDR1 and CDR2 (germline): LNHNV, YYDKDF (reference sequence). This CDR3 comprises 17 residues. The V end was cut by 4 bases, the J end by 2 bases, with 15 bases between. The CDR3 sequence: CATSKSLPRAGANVLTF. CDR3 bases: TGTGCCACCAGCAAATCCCTACCTAGAGCTGGGGCCAACGTCCTGACTTTC.

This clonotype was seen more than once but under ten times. The CDR3 is CASSFARQGSNQPQHF. In DNA, the CDR3 is TGCGCCAGCAGCTTTGCACGACAGGGGAGCAATCAGCCCCAGCATTTT. This chain connects TRBV5-1 to TRBJ1-5; 8 bases match TRBD1. The germline CDR1 and CDR2 sequences are SGHRS and YFSETQ. This CDR3 is built from 16 residues. Unmatched junction bases numbered 5, after V lost 2 bases and J lost 1 base.

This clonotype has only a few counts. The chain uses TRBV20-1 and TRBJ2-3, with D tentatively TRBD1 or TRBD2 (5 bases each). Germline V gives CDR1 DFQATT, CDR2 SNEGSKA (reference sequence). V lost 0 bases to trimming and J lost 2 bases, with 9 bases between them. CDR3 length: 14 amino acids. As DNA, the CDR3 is TGCAGTGCTAGAGATAAGGGGACCACAGATACGCAGTATTTT. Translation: CSARDKGTTDTQYF.

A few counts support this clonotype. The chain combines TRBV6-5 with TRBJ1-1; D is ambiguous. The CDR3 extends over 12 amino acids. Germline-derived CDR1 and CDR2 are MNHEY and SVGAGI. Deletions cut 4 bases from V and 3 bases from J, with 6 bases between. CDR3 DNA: TGTGCCAGCAGTTCAAGTTACACTGAAGCTTTCTTT. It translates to CASSSSYTEAFF.

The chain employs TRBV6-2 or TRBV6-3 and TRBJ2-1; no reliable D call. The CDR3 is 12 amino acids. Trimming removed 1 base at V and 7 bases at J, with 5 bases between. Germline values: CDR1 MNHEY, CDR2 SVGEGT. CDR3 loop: CASSYYTNEQFF. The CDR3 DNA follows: TGTGCCAGCAGTTACTACACAAATGAGCAGTTCTTC.

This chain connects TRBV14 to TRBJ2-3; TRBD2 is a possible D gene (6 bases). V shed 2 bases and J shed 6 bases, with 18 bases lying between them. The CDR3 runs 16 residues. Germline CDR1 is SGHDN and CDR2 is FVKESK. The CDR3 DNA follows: TGTGCCAGCAGCCAAATCGGTTCCCCTGCGGGGGATACGCAGTATTTT. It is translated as CASSQIGSPAGDTQYF.

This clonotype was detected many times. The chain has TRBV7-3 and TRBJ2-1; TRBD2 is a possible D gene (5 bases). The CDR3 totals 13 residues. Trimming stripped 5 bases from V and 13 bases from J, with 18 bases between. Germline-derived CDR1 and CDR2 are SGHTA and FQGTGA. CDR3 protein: CASSQGLKAPQFF. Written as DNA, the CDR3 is TGTGCCAGCAGCCAAGGACTGAAAGCGCCTCAGTTCTTC.

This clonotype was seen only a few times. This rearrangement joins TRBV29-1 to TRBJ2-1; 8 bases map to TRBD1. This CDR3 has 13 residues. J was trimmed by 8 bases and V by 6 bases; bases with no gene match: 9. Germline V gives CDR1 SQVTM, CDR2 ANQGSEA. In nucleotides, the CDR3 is TGCAGCGTAAAGACAGGGGATGGGCATGAGCAGTTCTTC. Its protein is CSVKTGDGHEQFF.

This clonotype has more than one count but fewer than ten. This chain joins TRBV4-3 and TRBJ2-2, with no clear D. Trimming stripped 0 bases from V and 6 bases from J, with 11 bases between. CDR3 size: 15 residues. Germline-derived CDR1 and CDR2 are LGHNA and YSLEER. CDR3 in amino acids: CASSQELAAPGELFF. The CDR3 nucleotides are TGCGCCAGCAGCCAAGAATTAGCCGCCCCCGGGGAGCTGTTTTTT.

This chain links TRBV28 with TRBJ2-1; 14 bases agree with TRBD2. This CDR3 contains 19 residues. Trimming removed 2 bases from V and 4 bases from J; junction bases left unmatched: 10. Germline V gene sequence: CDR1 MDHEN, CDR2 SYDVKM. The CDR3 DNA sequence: TGTGCCAGCAGTTTACCGGTCGGACTAGCGGGAGGCCCTTACAATGAGCAGTTCTTC. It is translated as CASSLPVGLAGGPYNEQFF.

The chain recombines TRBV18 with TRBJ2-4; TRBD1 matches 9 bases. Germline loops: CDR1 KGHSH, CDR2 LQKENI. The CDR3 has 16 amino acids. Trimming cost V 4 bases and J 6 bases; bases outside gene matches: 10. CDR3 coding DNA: TGTGCCAGCTCACAACTGGGACAGGGAGTAGGAAACATTCAGTACTTC. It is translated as CASSQLGQGVGNIQYF.

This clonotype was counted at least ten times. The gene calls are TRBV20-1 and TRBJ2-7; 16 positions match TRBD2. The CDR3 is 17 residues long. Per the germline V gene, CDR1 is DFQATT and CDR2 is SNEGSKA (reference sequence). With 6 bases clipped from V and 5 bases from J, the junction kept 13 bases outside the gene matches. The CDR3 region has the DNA TGCAGTGCGAGCGGGACTAGCGGGAGGGGGGATAGTAACGAGCAGTACTTC. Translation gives CSASGTSGRGDSNEQYF.

The CDR3 is CASTIVAGVSTGELFF. The CDR3, as DNA: TGTGCCAGCACTATCGTCGCGGGAGTGAGCACCGGGGAGCTGTTTTTT. V usage is TRBV6-1 and J usage is TRBJ2-2; 7 bases are shared with TRBD2. Germline assignment: CDR1 MNHNS and CDR2 SASEGT. The CDR3 runs 16 residues. The V segment lost 7 bases and the J segment 4 bases; nucleotides outside the gene matches: 12.

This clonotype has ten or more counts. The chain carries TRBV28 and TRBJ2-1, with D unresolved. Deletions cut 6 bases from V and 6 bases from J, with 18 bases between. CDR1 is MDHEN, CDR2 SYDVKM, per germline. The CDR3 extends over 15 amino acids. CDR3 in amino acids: CASSRPLARTNEQFF. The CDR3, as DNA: TGTGCCAGCAGCCGCCCTTTGGCTAGAACCAATGAGCAGTTCTTC.

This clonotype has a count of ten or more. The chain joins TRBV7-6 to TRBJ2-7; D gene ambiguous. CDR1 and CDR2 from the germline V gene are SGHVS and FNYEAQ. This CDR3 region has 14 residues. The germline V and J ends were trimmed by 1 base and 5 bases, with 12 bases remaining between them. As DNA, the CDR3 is TGTGCCAGCAGCTTAGGTGGGTCCAGAAACGAGCAGTACTTC. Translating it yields CASSLGGSRNEQYF.

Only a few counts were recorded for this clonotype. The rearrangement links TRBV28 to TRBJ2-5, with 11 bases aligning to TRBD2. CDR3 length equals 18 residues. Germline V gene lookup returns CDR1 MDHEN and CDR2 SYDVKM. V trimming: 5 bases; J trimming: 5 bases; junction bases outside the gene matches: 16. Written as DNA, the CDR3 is TGTGCCAGCAGTCCGCTCAAGCGCGCTAGCGGGAGGTCTGAGACCCAGTACTTC. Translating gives CASSPLKRASGRSETQYF.

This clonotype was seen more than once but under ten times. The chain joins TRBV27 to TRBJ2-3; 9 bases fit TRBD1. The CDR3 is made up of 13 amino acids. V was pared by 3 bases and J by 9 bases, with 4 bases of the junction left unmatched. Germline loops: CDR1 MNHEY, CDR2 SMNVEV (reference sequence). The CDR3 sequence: CASSFGGTGTQYF. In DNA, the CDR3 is TGTGCCAGCAGTTTTGGCGGGACAGGGACGCAGTATTTT.

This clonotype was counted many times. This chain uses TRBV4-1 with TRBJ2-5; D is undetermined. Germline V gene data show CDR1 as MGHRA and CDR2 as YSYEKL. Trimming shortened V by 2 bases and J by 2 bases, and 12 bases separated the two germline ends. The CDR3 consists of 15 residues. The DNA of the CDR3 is TGCGCCAGCAGCCAAATTGGAACAGTTCAAGAGACCCAGTACTTC. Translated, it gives CASSQIGTVQETQYF.